The present T cell receptor (beta chain) was sequenced within a study of PD-1 blockade in classical Hodgkin lymphoma. After removal of 3 bases from V and 0 bases from J, the junction contained 4 bases not matched to a gene. The CDR3 runs 15 residues. The germline CDR1 and CDR2 sequences are SGHTS and YDEGEE. About this clone: Its target is unknown.

The data were produced by immunoSEQ multiplex PCR, yet TCRdb's version contains in-frame clones alone and is incomplete. The repertoire holds some 70,000 clones, with roughly 93% as singletons. Time point described: newly diagnosed, previously untreated cHL patient sample. Newly diagnosed, untreated classical Hodgkin lymphoma PBMCs served as comparison. Study findings and constraints: Relative to healthy donors, newly diagnosed patients reportedly had lower baseline TCR diversity, which was reported as lower still in relapsed/refractory patients.

The chain carries TRBV5-8 and TRBJ1-2, with TRBD1 matching 8 bases. The clonotype originates from a human donor with classical Hodgkin lymphoma. Sequencing was carried out using peripheral blood mononuclear cells (PBMCs). CDR3 nucleotides: TGTGCCAGCAGCTACTACAGGGGGACTAACTATGGCTACACCTTC. Its protein product is CASSYYRGTNYGYTF.